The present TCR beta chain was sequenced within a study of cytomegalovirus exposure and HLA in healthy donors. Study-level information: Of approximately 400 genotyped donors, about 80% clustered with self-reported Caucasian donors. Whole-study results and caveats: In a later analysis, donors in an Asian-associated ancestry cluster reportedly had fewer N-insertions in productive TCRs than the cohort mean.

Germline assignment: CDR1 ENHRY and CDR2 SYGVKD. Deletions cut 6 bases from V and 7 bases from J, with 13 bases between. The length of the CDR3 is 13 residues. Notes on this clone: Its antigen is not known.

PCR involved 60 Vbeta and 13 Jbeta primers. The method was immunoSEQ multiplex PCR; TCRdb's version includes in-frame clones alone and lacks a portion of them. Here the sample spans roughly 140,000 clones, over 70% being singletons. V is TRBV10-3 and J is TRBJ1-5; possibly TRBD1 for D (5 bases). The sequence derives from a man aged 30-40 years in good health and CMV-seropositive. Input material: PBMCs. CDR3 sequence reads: CAIRSRVGQPQHF. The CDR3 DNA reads TGTGCCATCAGGTCCAGGGTGGGGCAGCCCCAGCATTTT.